This T cell receptor beta chain was recovered during a study of blood T cells in healthy people across ages. Study-wide results and limits: Long-lived donors had more naive CD4+ cells and higher diversity than aged donors. The unknown donor CMV status may have confounded expanded clonotype changes.

About this clonotype: What it binds is not known.

Sample donors were healthy Caucasian individuals that came from Russia, aged about 6 to 100. The CDR3 length is 14 residues. The germline CDR1 and CDR2 sequences are SGDLS and YYNGEE. A second PCR, run for roughly 6 to 11 cycles, used a sample-barcoded 5' primer plus a J-beta primer mix. TCRdb re-called the 5' RACE reads through MiXCR, storing one row per CDR3 protein. The sample carries 2 million or so distinct CDR3 sequences, around half recorded once. Sequencing was performed on blood. The receptor's source is a woman between 35 and 50 years old in good health. The genes are TRBV9 and TRBJ2-7; a weak D match, TRBD2 (6 bases). The end of the DNA aligns better with TRBJ2-5, so the J call may be wrong. CDR3 bases: TGTGCCAGCAGCGCGCGGGGTCAGAAAGAGACCCAGTACTTC. Residues: CASSARGQKETQYF.